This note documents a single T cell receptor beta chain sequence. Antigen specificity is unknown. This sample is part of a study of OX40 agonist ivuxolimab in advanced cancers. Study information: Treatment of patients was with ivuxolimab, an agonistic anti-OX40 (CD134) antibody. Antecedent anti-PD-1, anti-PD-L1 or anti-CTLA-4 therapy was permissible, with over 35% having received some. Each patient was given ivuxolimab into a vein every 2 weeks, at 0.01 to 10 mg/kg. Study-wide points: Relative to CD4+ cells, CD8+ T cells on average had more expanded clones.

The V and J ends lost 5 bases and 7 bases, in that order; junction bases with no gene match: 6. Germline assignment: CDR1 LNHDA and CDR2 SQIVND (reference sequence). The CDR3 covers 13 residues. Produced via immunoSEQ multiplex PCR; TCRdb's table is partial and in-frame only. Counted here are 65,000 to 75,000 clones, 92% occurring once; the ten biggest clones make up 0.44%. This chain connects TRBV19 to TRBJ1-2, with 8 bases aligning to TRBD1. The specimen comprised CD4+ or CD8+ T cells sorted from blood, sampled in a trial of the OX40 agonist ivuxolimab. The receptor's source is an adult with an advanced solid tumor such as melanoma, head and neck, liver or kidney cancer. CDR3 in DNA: TGTGCCAGTAGTCCGCGGACAGGGTTTGGCTACACCTTC. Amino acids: CASSPRTGFGYTF. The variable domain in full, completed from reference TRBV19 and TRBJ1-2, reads DGGITQSPKYLFRKEGQNVTLSCEQNLNHDAMYWYRQDPGQGLRLIYYSQIVNDFQKGDIAEGYSVSREKKESFPLTVTSAQKNPTAFYLCASSPRTGFGYTFGSGTRLTVV.